The clone carrying this T cell receptor (beta chain) was counted a single time. The record originates from a study of T cells in Graves' hyperthyroidism and ophthalmopathy. Using RNA transcripts as the source, TCR beta CDR3 regions were amplified. HTBI primers were used for first-round RT-PCR of the TCR CDR3. MiXCR, applied by TCRdb to the multiplex PCR reads, yields one record per CDR3 protein. This sample has 750,000 to 900,000 distinct CDR3 sequences; roughly 40% occur once, and the top ten carry about 9%. CDR3 length: 17 amino acids. With 5 bases clipped from V and 0 bases from J, the junction kept 8 bases outside the gene matches. The germline CDR1 and CDR2 sequences are MNHNS and SASEGT.

The TCR comes from a man between 18 and 35 years old with Graves' hyperthyroidism. Material for sequencing was blood. The rearrangement links TRBV6-1 to TRBJ2-7; 12 bases map to TRBD2. CDR3 bases: TGTGCCAGCAGTCCCCAACCTAGCGGGGGGGCCTCCTACGAGCAGTACTTC. Amino acid sequence: CASSPQPSGGASYEQYF.